A selection of T cell receptor beta chains follows, all from one sample in a study of shared clonotypes between healthy human individuals. Here immunoSEQ multiplex PCR was the method, and the copy in TCRdb shows in-frame clones only, minus some. There are 90,000 to 130,000 clones in the sample; about 70% occur only once, and approximately 25% lies in the top ten. The sample consisted of memory CD8+ T cells sorted from blood. The receptor source for this set is a woman aged 25-40 years in good health. The CDR3 runs from the conserved cysteine through the conserved F or W. A D gene is named only where the DNA matches it firmly. Not all rows give a size; the values are once, few, many and, for expanded clones, a class.

cdr3_nt	cdr3_aa	v_call	clone_size	j_call	d_call
TGTGCCAGCGGTGAACCACCTGGGGCCAACGTCCTGACTTTC	CASGEPPGANVLTF	TRBV6-1	.	TRBJ2-6	.
TGTGCCAGTAGTAGGGTAGCGGAAAGCACAGATACGCAGTATTTT	CASSRVAESTDTQYF	TRBV19	.	TRBJ2-3	.
TGTGCCAGCAGCTTATCGGGGACAGCTAACTACGAGCAGTACTTC	CASSLSGTANYEQYF	TRBV11-3	.	TRBJ2-7	TRBD1
TGTGCCAGCAGTTCCCGGACTAGCGGGAGATTCGGCACCGGGGAGCTGTTTTTT	CASSSRTSGRFGTGELFF	TRBV27	.	TRBJ2-2	TRBD2
TGTGCCAGTAGTATCGGAGGGGCAAGGTCGGCAGATACGCAGTATTTT	CASSIGGARSADTQYF	TRBV19	few	TRBJ2-3	.
TGTGCCAGCAGCTTGGGGGCGGCGGGAGGTCTCGAGCAGTACTTC	CASSLGAAGGLEQYF	TRBV5-6	.	TRBJ2-7	TRBD2
TGTGCCAGCAGCTTATCCTCGGGGGGGTTTAAAGAAGCTTTCTTT	CASSLSSGGFKEAFF	TRBV7-9	few	TRBJ1-1	.
TGCGCCAGCAGCCAAGTAGCGGACAGACAGCCCCAGCATTTT	CASSQVADRQPQHF	TRBV4-3	many	TRBJ1-5	.
TGCGCCAGCAGCCAAGGGGGCGGGAGGCTGTACGAGCAGTACTTC	CASSQGGGRLYEQYF	TRBV4-1	.	TRBJ2-7	TRBD2
TGCGCCAGCACTCCAGACAGGGAACGAAACACCATATATTTT	CASTPDRERNTIYF	TRBV10-2	.	TRBJ1-3	TRBD1
TGTGCCAGCAGTGTTAGCGGGAGGGCCTACGAGCAGTACTTC	CASSVSGRAYEQYF	TRBV27	.	TRBJ2-7	TRBD2
TGTGCCAGCAGCTCAAGAGCGGGACTGAGCTCCTACAATGAGCAGTTCTTC	CASSSRAGLSSYNEQFF	TRBV7-9	.	TRBJ2-1	TRBD2
TGCAGCGCCAAAACAGGGACTAGCGGCTCCTACGAGCAGTACTTC	CSAKTGTSGSYEQYF	TRBV29-1	.	TRBJ2-7	TRBD2
TGTGCCAGCAGCCAAGATCTGGTGGGGGAGACCCAGTACTTC	CASSQDLVGETQYF	TRBV14	.	TRBJ2-5	.
TGTGCCAGCGACTGGGTCTTAGACGAGCAGTACTTC	CASDWVLDEQYF	TRBV2	.	TRBJ2-7	.
TGTGCCAGCAACCTGGGACCTTCTCAATATAGCTCCTACAATGAGCAGTTCTTC	CASNLGPSQYSSYNEQFF	TRBV9	.	TRBJ2-1	.
TGTGCCCCTGGCGGGGCCACAGATACGCAGTATTTT	CAPGGATDTQYF	TRBV27	.	TRBJ2-3	.
TGTGCCAGCAGCTTGGACAGGGGTGCAGAGACCCAGTACTTC	CASSLDRGAETQYF	TRBV7-6	.	TRBJ2-5	TRBD1
TGTGCCAGCAGCTCCTTGTTCGGGACATTCTACGAGCAGTACTTC	CASSSLFGTFYEQYF	TRBV11-1	once	TRBJ2-7	.
TGTGCCAGCAGTCAGCATAGCAACGAGCAGTACTTC	CASSQHSNEQYF	TRBV27	few	TRBJ2-7	.
TGTGCCAGCAGCCTTAGCGGGAGGTGGGAGACCCAGTACTTC	CASSLSGRWETQYF	TRBV7-7	many	TRBJ2-5	TRBD2
TGCGCCAGCAAGACAGCCCGGACGGCCCAAGAGACCCAGTACTTC	CASKTARTAQETQYF	TRBV10-1	.	TRBJ2-5	.
TGTGCCAGCAGTCCACTAGCGGAGGTGGTCAATGAGCAGTTCTTC	CASSPLAEVVNEQFF	TRBV6-5	.	TRBJ2-1	TRBD2
TGTGCCAGCAGTGACGGGGGGACAAGCACAGATACGCAGTATTTT	CASSDGGTSTDTQYF	TRBV6-4	.	TRBJ2-3	.
TGTGCCAGCTTCCCTTCAGGGGGCGCGAGCACTGAAGCTTTCTTT	CASFPSGGASTEAFF	TRBV18	.	TRBJ1-1	TRBD1
TGCAGCGTTGAAAGAGAGGCGGGAGATACGCAGTATTTT	CSVEREAGDTQYF	TRBV29-1	.	TRBJ2-3	.
TGCGCCAGCAGCTTGGACCGTAGCTCCTACAATGAGCAGTTCTTC	CASSLDRSSYNEQFF	TRBV5-1	few	TRBJ2-1	.
TGCGCCAGCAGCCAAGGGGTAGGTCAGCCCCAGCATTTT	CASSQGVGQPQHF	TRBV4-1	.	TRBJ1-5	.
TGTGCCAGCAGCCAAGATCCGGGGGTGGGGCCGACGGAACTGTTTTTT	CASSQDPGVGPTELFF	TRBV4-2	.	TRBJ1-4	.